These T cell receptor beta chains were read from a single sample in a study of blood T cell repertoires in COVID-19. The data were produced by immunoSEQ multiplex PCR, yet TCRdb's version contains in-frame clones alone and is incomplete. Among tens of thousands of clones listed, almost 90% were seen once. Input material: peripheral blood. These receptors all come from a woman at least 80 years old with acute or convalescent COVID-19. The conserved cysteine and the conserved F or W are not part of the CDR3 here.

V: TRBV5-1; J: TRBJ2-1; CDR3: ASSFPGTSGIPVNEQF
V: TRBV11-2; J: TRBJ1-2; CDR3: ASSIQQGLGGYT
V: TRBV7-2; J: TRBJ2-6; CDR3: ASSLARPSGANVLT
V: TRBV11-2; J: TRBJ2-7; CDR3: ASSTNEQY
V: TRBV7-2; J: TRBJ2-7; CDR3: ASSLSPGQGVRSYEQY
V: TRBV7-9; J: TRBJ2-1; CDR3: ASSLFSGYNEQF
V: TRBV19; J: TRBJ1-3; CDR3: ASTPGEAGNTIY
V: TRBV19; J: TRBJ1-6; CDR3: ASRRLGNSPLH
V: TRBV5-4; J: TRBJ2-5; CDR3: ASSPKGGQETQY
V: TRBV18; J: TRBJ1-1; CDR3: ASSPNSGTDTEAF
V: TRBV2; J: TRBJ1-4; CDR3: ASSVGRGFNEKLF
V: TRBV12-3/TRBV12-4; J: TRBJ1-5; CDR3: ASSLSTDQPQH
V: TRBV5-1; J: TRBJ2-5; CDR3: ASSTGTEYQETQY
V: TRBV5-1; J: TRBJ2-1; CDR3: ASSPPRGLNEQF
V: TRBV2; J: TRBJ1-2; CDR3: ASSMYTGSCT
V: TRBV5-4; J: TRBJ2-3; CDR3: ASSQLAPGDTQY
V: TRBV7-2; J: TRBJ2-3; CDR3: ASSLGPRGLSTDTQY
V: TRBV20-1; J: TRBJ1-1; CDR3: SASPGGEAF
V: TRBV7-2; J: TRBJ1-1; CDR3: ASSLPHRGGTEAF
V: TRBV6-5; J: TRBJ1-2; CDR3: ASRTQGVARYGYT
V: TRBV18; J: TRBJ1-3; CDR3: ASSPTQDASGNTIY
V: TRBV7-4; J: TRBJ1-5; CDR3: ASTIGTPYSNQPQH
V: TRBV5-6; J: TRBJ1-5; CDR3: ASSLTGGPQWPQH
V: TRBV7-9; J: TRBJ1-2; CDR3: ASSLGGATGTGYT
V: TRBV12-3/TRBV12-4; J: TRBJ2-1; CDR3: ATRLASYNEQF
V: TRBV6-2/TRBV6-3; J: TRBJ2-7; CDR3: ASSDTYEQY
V: TRBV3-1/TRBV3-2; J: TRBJ2-7; CDR3: ASSPSGSSSYEQY
V: TRBV7-2; J: TRBJ2-3; CDR3: ASSSTSIGDTQY